The clone carrying this T cell receptor beta chain turned up a few times. Antigen specificity is unknown. The CDR3 contains 15 residues. A universal primer site and UMIs were added as TCR cDNA was made by 5'RACE template switching. TCRdb reprocessed the 5' RACE reads via MiXCR and lists one record per CDR3 protein. The repertoire consists of fewer than 400,000 distinct CDR3 sequences, with around 6.4% occurring once and the leading ten covering over 14%. This entry comes from a study of T cells after yellow fever vaccination. At the level of the study: The authors prepared low-cell-number fractions using SMART-Seq v4 Ultra Low Input. Study-wide results and caveats: Post-booster repertoires again held most primary-vaccination clones (roughly 96% CD4, 88% CD8). There was a small share of clonotypes that showed up in both the CD4 and CD8 compartments.

The V call is TRBV1, the J call TRBJ2-5; the D call in the table, TRBD2, was not verified against the DNA. TRBV1 is termed a pseudogene. This receptor was taken from a young man who received the YFV17D yellow fever vaccine. Sequencing used PBMCs, obtained 5 days after the yellow fever booster vaccination. The chain's CDR3 is CTSSQGLAGGETQYF. DNA of the CDR3: TGCACCAGCAGCCAGGGACTAGCGGGAGGGGAGACCCAGTACTTC.